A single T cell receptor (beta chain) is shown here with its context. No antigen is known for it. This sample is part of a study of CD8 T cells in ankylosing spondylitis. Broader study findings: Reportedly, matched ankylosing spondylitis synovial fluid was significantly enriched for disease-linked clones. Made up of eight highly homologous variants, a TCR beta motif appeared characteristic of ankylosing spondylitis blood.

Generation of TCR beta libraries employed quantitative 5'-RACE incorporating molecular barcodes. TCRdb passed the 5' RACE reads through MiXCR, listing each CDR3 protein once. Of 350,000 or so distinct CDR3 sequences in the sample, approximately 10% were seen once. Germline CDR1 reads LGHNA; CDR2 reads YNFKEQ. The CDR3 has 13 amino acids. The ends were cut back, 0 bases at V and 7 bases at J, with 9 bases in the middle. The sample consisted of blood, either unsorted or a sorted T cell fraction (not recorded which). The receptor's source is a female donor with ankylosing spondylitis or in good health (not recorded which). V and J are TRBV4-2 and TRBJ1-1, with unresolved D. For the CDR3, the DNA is TGTGCCAGCAGCCAAGAGTGGAGGAGTGAAGCTTTCTTT. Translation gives CASSQEWRSEAFF.